Listed below are T cell receptor beta chains from one sample, sequenced in a study of cytomegalovirus exposure and HLA in healthy donors. Sequencing was performed with immunoSEQ multiplex PCR; in TCRdb, only in-frame clones are kept and a portion is missing. There are about 110,000 clones in the sample; more than 60% occur only once, and approximately 2.4% lies in the top ten. Material: PBMCs. All receptors derive from a man aged 35 to 55 in good health and CMV-seronegative. Each CDR3 is given with its conserved first and last residue. D genes are given only for firm matches. Clone size is given for some rows only: seen once, a few or many times, or a class if the clone is expanded.

v_gene: TRBV5-4; d_gene: TRBD2; abundance: -; j_gene: TRBJ2-7; CDR3nt: TGTGCCAGCAGCCCTGGACTAGCGGAGGGTTACGAGCAGTACTTC; CDR3aa: CASSPGLAEGYEQYF
v_gene: TRBV7-6; d_gene: TRBD1; abundance: -; j_gene: TRBJ1-1; CDR3nt: TGTGCCAGCAGCTACCCGGGACAGGGTGGCACTGAAGCTTTCTTT; CDR3aa: CASSYPGQGGTEAFF
v_gene: TRBV5-1; d_gene: TRBD2; abundance: -; j_gene: TRBJ2-7; CDR3nt: TGCGCCAGCAGCTTAAGGCTAGCGGGGCCGGCCTACGAGCAGTACTTC; CDR3aa: CASSLRLAGPAYEQYF
v_gene: TRBV29-1; d_gene: -; abundance: -; j_gene: TRBJ1-2; CDR3nt: TGCAGCGTTGGCGACAGCTACTATGGCTACACCTTC; CDR3aa: CSVGDSYYGYTF
v_gene: TRBV7-9; d_gene: -; abundance: once; j_gene: TRBJ1-6; CDR3nt: TGTTCCAGCAGCTTAGCGGCGGGTCGGGATTCACCCCTCCACTTT; CDR3aa: CSSSLAAGRDSPLHF
v_gene: TRBV6-1; d_gene: TRBD1; abundance: few; j_gene: TRBJ2-3; CDR3nt: TGTGCCAGCAGTGGGAGACAGGGGGCTTCCCCCATATTAAATACGCAGTATTTT; CDR3aa: CASSGRQGASPILNTQYF
v_gene: TRBV18; d_gene: TRBD1; abundance: -; j_gene: TRBJ1-5; CDR3nt: TGTGCCAGCTCACTTGTGGCAGGGGGTAATCAGCCCCAGCATTTT; CDR3aa: CASSLVAGGNQPQHF
v_gene: TRBV27; d_gene: -; abundance: -; j_gene: TRBJ1-5; CDR3nt: TGTGCCAGCGGATCCCTGGCAAGGGGCGCTAATCAGCCCCAGCATTTT; CDR3aa: CASGSLARGANQPQHF
v_gene: TRBV5-1; d_gene: TRBD1; abundance: -; j_gene: TRBJ2-5; CDR3nt: TGCGCCAGCAGCTCAGGACAGGGCGGGGAGACCCAGTACTTC; CDR3aa: CASSSGQGGETQYF
v_gene: TRBV5-1; d_gene: -; abundance: -; j_gene: TRBJ2-6; CDR3nt: TGCGCCAGCAGCTCGTCGGGGAACTCTGGGGCCAACGTCCTGACTTTC; CDR3aa: CASSSSGNSGANVLTF
v_gene: TRBV6-1; d_gene: TRBD1; abundance: -; j_gene: TRBJ2-7; CDR3nt: TGTGCCAGCAGTGAAAAGGATTGGACAGGGGGGCGCATGTGGGAGCAGTACTTC; CDR3aa: CASSEKDWTGGRMWEQYF
v_gene: TRBV5-6; d_gene: TRBD1; abundance: -; j_gene: TRBJ1-5; CDR3nt: TGTGCCAGCAGCTTAGGGACAGGGGATCAGCCCCAGCATTTT; CDR3aa: CASSLGTGDQPQHF
v_gene: TRBV7-2; d_gene: -; abundance: -; j_gene: TRBJ2-7; CDR3nt: TGTGCCAGCAGCTCCGCAATAGGAGGGGATTCCTACGAGCAGTACTTC; CDR3aa: CASSSAIGGDSYEQYF
v_gene: TRBV6-1; d_gene: TRBD2; abundance: -; j_gene: TRBJ2-1; CDR3nt: TGTGCCAGCATCAGGACTAGCGGGGTGGGCAATGAGCAGTTCTTC; CDR3aa: CASIRTSGVGNEQFF
v_gene: TRBV27; d_gene: TRBD1; abundance: -; j_gene: TRBJ1-1; CDR3nt: TGTGCCAGCAGTTTATCTCCATCCCAGGGGGCGAGGTTAGCTTTCTTT; CDR3aa: CASSLSPSQGARLAFF
v_gene: TRBV21-1; d_gene: -; abundance: -; j_gene: TRBJ1-2; CDR3nt: TGTAAGCCCGGGACAGGTCCCTATGGCTACACCTTC; CDR3aa: CKPGTGPYGYTF
v_gene: TRBV6-1; d_gene: -; abundance: -; j_gene: TRBJ2-7; CDR3nt: TGTGCCACTAACGATCCTCGGTCTTTCCCTCTCGAGCAGTACTTC; CDR3aa: CATNDPRSFPLEQYF
v_gene: TRBV5-1; d_gene: -; abundance: -; j_gene: TRBJ2-5; CDR3nt: TGCGCCAGCAGCGGGGAGGCCGGAGAGACCCAGTACTTC; CDR3aa: CASSGEAGETQYF
v_gene: TRBV29-1; d_gene: -; abundance: -; j_gene: TRBJ1-5; CDR3nt: TGCAGCCCCTCCCCGGGGGGGCCCCAGCATTTT; CDR3aa: CSPSPGGPQHF
v_gene: TRBV21-1; d_gene: -; abundance: few; j_gene: TRBJ1-1; CDR3nt: TGTGCCAGCGGAACGACAGGGCTGATGAACACTGAAGCTTTCTTT; CDR3aa: CASGTTGLMNTEAFF
v_gene: TRBV11-2; d_gene: TRBD2; abundance: few; j_gene: TRBJ2-5; CDR3nt: TGTGCCAGCAGCCTCCGTGGGACTAGCGGGGGGGAGGGGACCCAGTACTTC; CDR3aa: CASSLRGTSGGEGTQYF
v_gene: TRBV11-3; d_gene: TRBD2; abundance: -; j_gene: TRBJ2-1; CDR3nt: TGTGCCAGCAGCTCAACTAGCGGGGGGGCCAAAAATGAGCAGTTCTTC; CDR3aa: CASSSTSGGAKNEQFF
v_gene: TRBV6-1; d_gene: TRBD2; abundance: once; j_gene: TRBJ2-3; CDR3nt: TGTGCCAGCAGTGAAGCGGTAGCGGGAAGTCCTAGCACAGATACGCAGTATTTT; CDR3aa: CASSEAVAGSPSTDTQYF
v_gene: TRBV10-2; d_gene: -; abundance: few; j_gene: TRBJ2-2; CDR3nt: TGCGCCAGCAGTGTAGTACGGAGCACCGGGGAGCTGTTTTTT; CDR3aa: CASSVVRSTGELFF
v_gene: TRBV6-1; d_gene: TRBD1; abundance: -; j_gene: TRBJ2-3; CDR3nt: TGTGCCAGCAGTGAATTTAGCCGGACAGGGTCGAGTGATACGCAGTATTTT; CDR3aa: CASSEFSRTGSSDTQYF
v_gene: TRBV19; d_gene: -; abundance: -; j_gene: TRBJ1-2; CDR3nt: TGTGCCAGTAGTATCGCCGGGGAACTGGGCTACACCTTC; CDR3aa: CASSIAGELGYTF
v_gene: TRBV9; d_gene: TRBD1; abundance: -; j_gene: TRBJ1-2; CDR3nt: TGTGCCAGCAGCCCCGGGACAGCGGTATTC; CDR3aa: CASSPGTAVF
v_gene: TRBV18; d_gene: TRBD1; abundance: few; j_gene: TRBJ1-2; CDR3nt: TGTGCCAGCTCACCGGACAGGGCCCACACCTATGGCTACACCTTC; CDR3aa: CASSPDRAHTYGYTF
v_gene: TRBV18; d_gene: -; abundance: -; j_gene: TRBJ1-2; CDR3nt: TGTGCCAGCTCACCAAGCGGGAGGGAGGGAAACAACTATGGCTACACCTTC; CDR3aa: CASSPSGREGNNYGYTF
v_gene: TRBV4-1; d_gene: -; abundance: -; j_gene: TRBJ1-3; CDR3nt: TGCGCCAGCAGCCAAGGGGGGGGTAGCTCTGGAAACACCATATATTTT; CDR3aa: CASSQGGGSSGNTIYF
v_gene: TRBV15; d_gene: -; abundance: -; j_gene: TRBJ1-1; CDR3nt: TGTGCCACCAGCAGAGATAGAGGCACTGAAGCTTTCTTT; CDR3aa: CATSRDRGTEAFF
v_gene: TRBV5-1; d_gene: -; abundance: few; j_gene: TRBJ2-2; CDR3nt: TGCGCCAGCAGCTTGACTAGCCCGGGGACCGGGGAGCTGTTTTTT; CDR3aa: CASSLTSPGTGELFF
v_gene: TRBV5-6; d_gene: -; abundance: -; j_gene: TRBJ1-2; CDR3nt: TGTGCCAGCAGCCGGCCTAACCGGGGCTATGGCTACACCTTC; CDR3aa: CASSRPNRGYGYTF
v_gene: TRBV6-5; d_gene: -; abundance: -; j_gene: TRBJ2-3; CDR3nt: TGTGCCAGCAGTTACGGTGGGGCGGCCACAGATACGCAGTATTTT; CDR3aa: CASSYGGAATDTQYF
v_gene: TRBV5-4; d_gene: -; abundance: -; j_gene: TRBJ1-2; CDR3nt: TGTGCCAGCAGCACACCGGGGGTCTCAGGAGGCTACACCTTC; CDR3aa: CASSTPGVSGGYTF
v_gene: TRBV14; d_gene: -; abundance: -; j_gene: TRBJ2-7; CDR3nt: TGTGCCAGCAGCCGCACGCGGGGTCCTGGCGAGCAGTACTTC; CDR3aa: CASSRTRGPGEQYF
v_gene: TRBV7-2; d_gene: -; abundance: -; j_gene: TRBJ1-2; CDR3nt: TGTGCCAGCAGCCTAAACGGAGGTAACTATGGCTACACCTTC; CDR3aa: CASSLNGGNYGYTF
v_gene: TRBV19; d_gene: -; abundance: -; j_gene: TRBJ2-3; CDR3nt: TGTGCCAGTAGCCCACAGGCGACCACAGATACGCAGTATTTT; CDR3aa: CASSPQATTDTQYF
v_gene: TRBV11-2; d_gene: -; abundance: -; j_gene: TRBJ2-2; CDR3nt: TGTGCCAGCAGCCGGGGGGGGACAGCGAACACCGGGGAGCTGTTTTTT; CDR3aa: CASSRGGTANTGELFF
v_gene: TRBV2; d_gene: TRBD1; abundance: -; j_gene: TRBJ2-7; CDR3nt: TGTGCCAGCAGTCATTCGGGACAGGGCTACGAGCAGTACTTC; CDR3aa: CASSHSGQGYEQYF
v_gene: TRBV6-5; d_gene: TRBD1; abundance: few; j_gene: TRBJ1-6; CDR3nt: TGTGCCAGCAGTTGGGGACAGGGTGCTTCACCCCTCCACTTT; CDR3aa: CASSWGQGASPLHF
v_gene: TRBV27; d_gene: -; abundance: -; j_gene: TRBJ2-3; CDR3nt: TGTGCCAGCAGTTTGGGGGGAGCAGCGACAGATACGCAGTATTTT; CDR3aa: CASSLGGAATDTQYF
v_gene: TRBV4-2; d_gene: -; abundance: -; j_gene: TRBJ2-6; CDR3nt: TGTGCCAGCAGCCAAGCAGGATCTGGGGCCAACGTCCTGACTTTC; CDR3aa: CASSQAGSGANVLTF
v_gene: TRBV6-1; d_gene: TRBD1; abundance: -; j_gene: TRBJ2-3; CDR3nt: TGTGCCAGCACCGGACGTGGACAGGGCACAGATACGCAGTATTTT; CDR3aa: CASTGRGQGTDTQYF
v_gene: TRBV9; d_gene: TRBD1; abundance: -; j_gene: TRBJ1-2; CDR3nt: TGTGCCAGCAGCCAAGGACAGGAAGGGGTCTATGGCTACACCTTC; CDR3aa: CASSQGQEGVYGYTF
v_gene: TRBV7-8; d_gene: -; abundance: -; j_gene: TRBJ2-1; CDR3nt: TGTGCCAGCAGCTCATCGGGGAATGAGCAGTTCTTC; CDR3aa: CASSSSGNEQFF
v_gene: TRBV5-1; d_gene: TRBD1; abundance: -; j_gene: TRBJ2-3; CDR3nt: TGCGCCAGCAGCCCGGGGACAGGGGGGAGCACAGATACGCAGTATTTT; CDR3aa: CASSPGTGGSTDTQYF
v_gene: TRBV5-1; d_gene: -; abundance: few; j_gene: TRBJ2-7; CDR3nt: TGCGCCAGCAGCTTCGGGGGGCAAAACGAGCAGTACTTC; CDR3aa: CASSFGGQNEQYF